The 29 T cell receptor beta chains below come from one sample, sequenced in a study of PD-1 blockade in classical Hodgkin lymphoma. Measured with immunoSEQ multiplex PCR; TCRdb has only the in-frame clones, and not every one. There are nearly 7,000 clones in the sample; 60% occur only once, and 10% lies in the top ten. Time point of the sample: cycle 4 day 1 (C4D1), after about 6 weeks of nivolumab. Each patient's relapse followed autologous stem cell transplantation, and brentuximab vedotin exposure varied. The authors enriched CD8+ T cells from thawed PBMCs via magnetic negative selection. Sequenced material: CD8+ T cells from blood, taken before the fourth cycle of nivolumab. All receptors come from a human donor with classical Hodgkin lymphoma.

The rearrangement links TRBV29-1 to TRBJ1-4; 7 nucleotides match TRBD1. The length of the CDR3 is 16 residues. In germline, CDR1 is SQVTM, CDR2 ANQGSEA. Trimming removed 7 bases from V and 3 bases from J; junction bases left unmatched: 14. The CDR3: CSAWGQGVPSNEKLFF. In DNA, the CDR3 is TGCAGCGCCTGGGGGCAGGGGGTTCCCTCTAATGAAAAACTGTTTTTT. Filled out from reference TRBV29-1 and TRBJ1-4, the complete variable domain reads SAVISQKPSRDICQRGTSLTIQCQVDSQVTMMFWYRQQPGQSLTLIATANQGSEATYESGFVIDKFPISRPNLTFSTLTVSNMSPEDSSIYLCSAWGQGVPSNEKLFFGSGTQLSVL.

The V call is TRBV27, the J call TRBJ2-2; 10 positions agree with TRBD2. CDR1 is MNHEY, CDR2 SMNVEV, per germline (reference sequence). The length of the CDR3 is 16 residues. V shed 5 bases, J shed 2 bases, and the junction held 5 bases outside the gene matches. The CDR3, as DNA: TGTGCCAGCAGTCCTTGGACTAGCGGCAACACCGGGGAGCTGTTTTTT. Translation: CASSPWTSGNTGELFF.

The V gene is TRBV28, the J gene TRBJ1-4, with TRBD1 as a possible D gene (6 bases). Trimming removed 8 bases at V and 5 bases at J, with 24 bases between. The length of the CDR3 is 17 residues. The germline gives CDR1 MDHEN, CDR2 SYDVKM. As DNA, the CDR3 is TGTGCCAGCGCCGAACTGGGGGGGGCATCCCTAAATGAAAAACTGTTTTTT. It specifies CASAELGGASLNEKLFF.

The chain joins TRBV4-1 to TRBJ2-1, with D maybe TRBD1 (5 bases). Deletions cut 5 bases from V and 4 bases from J, with 12 bases between. The CDR3 is 14 residues long. CDR1 and CDR2 from the germline V gene are MGHRA and YSYEKL. The CDR3 nucleotides are TGCGCCAGCAGCGGGCTAGGGGTTTACAATGAGCAGTTCTTC. Its protein is CASSGLGVYNEQFF.

This clone was recorded once. The sample contains more than one DNA sequence encoding this CDR3. V usage is TRBV7-2 and J usage is TRBJ2-7; D not resolved. CDR1 and CDR2 (germline): SGHTA, FQGNSA. The CDR3 is made up of 15 amino acids. V lost 5 bases, J lost 0 bases, and 14 bases lay in between. The CDR3 DNA reads as TGTGCCAGCAGCCCGAGTGGCACTTTCTCCTACGAGCAGTACTTC. Translation: CASSPSGTFSYEQYF.

The chain has TRBV6-6 and TRBJ2-1; D could derive from TRBD1 or TRBD2 (6 bases each). The V gene's germline CDR1 is MNHNY and CDR2 SVGAGI (reference sequence). CDR3 size: 14 residues. Between the trimmed V and J ends, which lost 6 bases and 5 bases, there was a span of 14 bases. CDR3: CASSPRGGNNEQFF. The CDR3 nucleotides read TGTGCCAGCAGCCCGAGAGGGGGGAACAATGAGCAGTTCTTC.

This chain joins TRBV18 and TRBJ2-5; D might be TRBD2 (6 bases). Per germline, CDR1 KGHSH and CDR2 LQKENI. Trimming left V 3 bases short and J 4 bases short, with 18 bases between. CDR3 size: 16 residues. The CDR3 protein is CASSPATSWILETQYF. The CDR3 nucleotides read TGTGCCAGCTCACCTGCGACTAGTTGGATCCTAGAGACCCAGTACTTC.

This rearrangement joins TRBV27 to TRBJ1-4, with D uncertain. In germline, CDR1 is MNHEY, CDR2 SMNVEV (reference sequence). This CDR3 region has 18 residues. Trimming stripped 5 bases from V and 0 bases from J, with 19 bases between. The DNA of the CDR3 is TGTGCCAGCAGTCCGCGAGCAGGCAGCGTAGCAACTAATGAAAAACTGTTTTTT. Translated: CASSPRAGSVATNEKLFF.

The CDR3 DNA reads as TGTGCCAGCAGCACGGAAGGGACAGGATACTACGAGCAGTACTTC. Its protein is CASSTEGTGYYEQYF. The chain links TRBV5-4 to TRBJ2-7, with 8 bases aligning to TRBD1. The CDR3 covers 15 residues. Per the germline V gene, CDR1 is SGHNT and CDR2 is YYREEE (reference sequence). The V and J ends lost 4 bases and 3 bases, in that order; junction bases with no gene match: 9.

This chain connects TRBV11-2 to TRBJ2-7; 7 bases align to TRBD1. Trimming removed 4 bases from V and 7 bases from J; junction bases left unmatched: 13. The CDR3 has 15 residues. The germline gives CDR1 SGHAT, CDR2 FQNNGV. CDR3 DNA sequence: TGTGCCAGCAGCTCTAGACAGGGTAGACAGTTGGAGCAGTACTTC. This gives the protein CASSSRQGRQLEQYF.

This clone was detected only a few times. The chain is built from TRBV7-9 and TRBJ2-7; TRBD1 aligns across 8 bases. The CDR3 is 15 amino acids. Unmatched junction bases numbered 12, after V lost 2 bases and J lost 9 bases. CDR1 is SEHNR and CDR2 is FQNEAQ in the germline V gene (reference sequence). Here the CDR3 reads CASSLLGTGVWGQYF. The CDR3 DNA reads as TGTGCCAGCAGCTTACTCGGGACAGGAGTGTGGGGGCAGTACTTC.

This chain links TRBV27 with TRBJ1-2; no clear D. Germline values: CDR1 MNHEY, CDR2 SMNVEV (reference sequence). V was trimmed by 4 bases and J by 4 bases, leaving 10 bases between them. The CDR3 covers 13 residues. CDR3: CASSSPRGYGYTF. The DNA for the CDR3 is TGTGCCAGCAGTTCCCCCCGGGGCTATGGCTACACCTTC.

The chain joins TRBV7-6 to TRBJ1-5; D might be TRBD1 (5 bases). The CDR3 covers 18 residues. V was clipped by 1 base and J by 9 bases, with 25 bases between them. Looked up from germline, CDR1 is SGHVS and CDR2 is FNYEAQ. CDR3: CASSLEPGTSTLGGPQHF. DNA of the CDR3: TGTGCCAGCAGCTTAGAGCCAGGGACCTCCACGCTCGGGGGGCCCCAGCATTTT.

V and J are TRBV11-2 and TRBJ2-1; 10 bases are a match to TRBD2. The CDR3 consists of 17 residues. In germline, CDR1 is SGHAT, CDR2 FQNNGV. After removal of 0 bases from V and 2 bases from J, the junction contained 4 bases not matched to a gene. As DNA, the CDR3 is TGTGCCAGCAGCTTAGATGGTAGCGGGAGGCCCTACAATGAGCAGTTCTTC. Amino acid sequence: CASSLDGSGRPYNEQFF.

This clone was found once. The chain links TRBV11-2 to TRBJ1-1, with D possibly TRBD1 on 5 matching bases. V was shortened by 1 base and J by 1 base, with 13 bases between the two germline ends. From germline, CDR1 is SGHAT and CDR2 FQNNGV. The CDR3 sequence is 16 residues long. The CDR3 loop reads CASSLAHGQGNTEAFF. CDR3 DNA sequence: TGTGCCAGCAGCTTAGCGCATGGGCAGGGGAACACTGAAGCTTTCTTT.

J is TRBJ2-1 and V is TRBV9; D not resolved. Germline V gene data show CDR1 as SGDLS and CDR2 as YYNGEE. This CDR3 contains 14 residues. V was clipped by 2 bases and J by 0 bases, with 6 bases between them. CDR3 region: CASSVFPSYNEQFF. In DNA form, the CDR3 reads TGTGCCAGCAGCGTGTTTCCCTCCTACAATGAGCAGTTCTTC.

This clone was detected only a few times. The gene calls are TRBV6-1 and TRBJ1-1, with D unresolved. Trimming took 3 bases from V and 5 from J, leaving 25 bases between them. CDR3 length: 18 residues. The germline CDR1 and CDR2 sequences are MNHNS and SASEGT. The CDR3 sequence is CASSDRNYQRRRETEAFF. DNA of the CDR3: TGTGCCAGCAGTGATCGGAATTACCAGAGACGAAGGGAGACTGAAGCTTTCTTT.

This clone turned up a few times. The chain has TRBV5-6 and TRBJ2-7, with D perhaps matching TRBD1 (5 bases). The length of the CDR3 is 15 residues. Germline CDR1 SGHDT, CDR2 YYEEEE. Trimming removed 1 base at V and 3 bases at J, with 14 bases between. The chain's CDR3 is CASSLPGRAGYEQYF. As DNA, the CDR3 is TGTGCCAGCAGCTTGCCGGGCAGGGCAGGCTACGAGCAGTACTTC.

V is TRBV5-1 and J is TRBJ2-3; either TRBD1 or TRBD2 may supply D (5 bases each). CDR1 is SGHRS, CDR2 YFSETQ, per germline. This CDR3 is 17 amino acids long. With 4 bases removed from V and 2 bases from J, the gap between germline ends came to 20 bases. CDR3 in amino acids: CASSEDGGPGPTDTQYF. CDR3 DNA sequence: TGCGCCAGCAGCGAAGACGGCGGGCCAGGGCCCACAGATACGCAGTATTTT.

This clone was found a few times. The V and J genes are TRBV6-5 and TRBJ2-3, with 8 positions matching TRBD2. The CDR3 extends over 16 amino acids. Trimming removed 4 bases from V and 5 bases from J; junction bases left unmatched: 11. Germline loops: CDR1 MNHEY, CDR2 SVGAGI. The CDR3 DNA reads TGTGCCAGCAGTTCGGTCACTAGCGGATATGGAGATACGCAGTATTTT. Translating gives CASSSVTSGYGDTQYF.

As concerns this clone: Other DNA sequences in the sample encode the same CDR3. V and J are TRBV5-1 and TRBJ1-1; D might be TRBD1 (6 bases). Germline loops: CDR1 SGHRS, CDR2 YFSETQ. With 3 bases removed from V and 0 bases from J, the gap between germline ends came to 18 bases. The CDR3 totals 17 residues. CDR3 nucleotides: TGCGCCAGCAGCTCGAGTCCCGGGACATACATGAACACTGAAGCTTTCTTT. This sequence encodes CASSSSPGTYMNTEAFF.

In this sample, this clone turned up a few times. The CDR3 sequence is CASSLPGQASYEQYF. CDR3 sequence (DNA): TGTGCCAGCAGCTTACCCGGGCAGGCTTCCTACGAGCAGTACTTC. This rearrangement joins TRBV7-8 to TRBJ2-7; D is undetermined. The CDR3 spans 15 residues. CDR1 SGHVS and CDR2 FQNEAQ come from the germline V gene. V was clipped by 2 bases and J by 1 base, with 12 bases between them.

This clone is large (0.1 to 1%) within its sample. The chain employs TRBV27 and TRBJ2-7, with 16 bases fitting TRBD2. The CDR3 sequence is 16 residues long. Germline V gene data show CDR1 as MNHEY and CDR2 as SMNVEV (reference sequence). V gave up 5 bases and J gave up 2 bases; unmatched junction bases: 3. CDR3 loop: CASSAGLAGGAYEQYF. For the CDR3, the DNA is TGTGCCAGCAGTGCGGGACTAGCGGGGGGGGCCTACGAGCAGTACTTC.

The CDR3 DNA sequence: TGTGCCAGCAGCCCCGGGACAGGGATCTACGAGCAGTACTTC. Translating gives CASSPGTGIYEQYF. This chain uses TRBV6-5 with TRBJ2-7, with TRBD1 identical over 9 bases. Germline assignment: CDR1 MNHEY and CDR2 SVGAGI. V shed 6 bases, J shed 3 bases, and the junction held 6 bases outside the gene matches. This CDR3 has 14 residues.

CDR3 nucleotides: TGTGCCAGCAGTTTATCGAAACAGGGAAGGAGCGAGCAGTACTTC. The encoded protein is CASSLSKQGRSEQYF. The chain has TRBV27 and TRBJ2-7; D is possibly TRBD1 (6 bases). The germline V gene has CDR1 MNHEY and CDR2 SMNVEV (reference sequence). The CDR3 runs 15 residues. Trimming shortened V by 0 bases and J by 6 bases, and 15 bases separated the two germline ends.

In its sample, this clone was seen a few times. The chain is built from TRBV2 and TRBJ1-1, with D perhaps TRBD1 (6 bases). Germline loops: CDR1 SNHLY, CDR2 FYNNEI. The CDR3 runs to 17 residues. The V end lost 6 bases, the J end lost 0 bases, and 20 bases lay between the germline ends. The CDR3 DNA sequence: TGTGCCAGCAGCGGGAATTACAGGGAAGGGATGAACACTGAAGCTTTCTTT. Amino acids: CASSGNYREGMNTEAFF.

This clone was counted only a few times. The CDR3 bases are TGTGCCAGCAGCTACCCTCGAGGCGGGGCTAGCACAGATACGCAGTATTTT. Protein: CASSYPRGGASTDTQYF. The V and J genes are TRBV7-9 and TRBJ2-3; maybe TRBD2 (6 bases). Germline V gives CDR1 SEHNR, CDR2 FQNEAQ (reference sequence). V was clipped by 4 bases and J by 0 bases, with 17 bases between them. The CDR3 is 17 residues long.

The rearrangement uses TRBV5-5 and TRBJ2-5, with TRBD2 matching 10 bases. This CDR3 is built from 18 residues. V lost 0 bases, J lost 4 bases, and 12 bases stayed unmatched. Looked up from germline, CDR1 is SGHKS and CDR2 is YYEKEE (reference sequence). This CDR3 is CASSLEPSGRAGSETQYF. CDR3 in DNA: TGTGCCAGCAGCTTGGAACCCAGCGGGAGGGCGGGTTCAGAGACCCAGTACTTC.

The count of this clone is one. The rearrangement uses TRBV23-1 and TRBJ1-2; D may be TRBD1 (5 bases). TRBV23-1 is known as an ORF, though its function is uncertain. CDR3 length: 15 residues. Deletions cut 5 bases from V and 4 bases from J, with 17 bases between. CDR3 DNA sequence: TGCGCCAGCAGTTTCCCCGGGGGAGAGGGCTATGGCTACACCTTC. Translating it yields CASSFPGGEGYGYTF.